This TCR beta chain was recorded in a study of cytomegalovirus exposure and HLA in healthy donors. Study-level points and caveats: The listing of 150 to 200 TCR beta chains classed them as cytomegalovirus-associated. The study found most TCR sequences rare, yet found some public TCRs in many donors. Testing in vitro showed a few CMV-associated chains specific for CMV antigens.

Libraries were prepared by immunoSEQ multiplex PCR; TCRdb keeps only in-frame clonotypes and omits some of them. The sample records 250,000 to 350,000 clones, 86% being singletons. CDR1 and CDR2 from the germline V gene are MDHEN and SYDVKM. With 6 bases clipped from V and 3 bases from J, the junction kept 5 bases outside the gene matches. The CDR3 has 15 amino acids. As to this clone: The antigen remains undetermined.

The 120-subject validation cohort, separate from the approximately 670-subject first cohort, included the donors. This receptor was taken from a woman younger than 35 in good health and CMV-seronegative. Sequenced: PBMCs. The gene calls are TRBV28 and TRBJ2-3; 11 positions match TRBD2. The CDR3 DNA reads TGTGCCAGCAGAACTAGCGGGAGTCTAACAGATACGCAGTATTTT. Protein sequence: CASRTSGSLTDTQYF.